This is a list of T cell receptor beta chains from one sample in a study of shared clonotypes between healthy human individuals. Assay used: immunoSEQ multiplex PCR; TCRdb lists only in-frame clones, some missing. This sample yields hundreds of thousands of clones, of which 95% to 96% are seen a single time; roughly 0.1% belongs to the top ten. The specimen sequenced was naive CD8+ T cells sorted from blood. Every receptor here comes from a woman in her twenties or thirties in good health. CDR3s include the opening cysteine and the closing phenylalanine or tryptophan. Each record gives: J gene, clone size, D gene, V gene, CDR3 DNA, CDR3 protein. D genes are given only for firm matches. Size tells how often a clone was seen (once, few, many) or the class of an expanded clone, and some rows leave it out.

>TRBJ1-2|-|TRBD1|TRBV10-2
TGCGCCAGCAGTGAATCTCAGGGGGATGGCTACACCTTC
CASSESQGDGYTF
>TRBJ1-2|-|-|TRBV9
TGTGCCAGCAGCCCTTCGGGGCATGGCTACACCTTC
CASSPSGHGYTF
>TRBJ2-7|once|-|TRBV28
TGTGCCAGCAGTTTACCGGACAGCACCTACGAGCAGTACTTC
CASSLPDSTYEQYF
>TRBJ2-1|-|-|TRBV15
TGTGCCACCAGCAGAGATTACGGACAGAGCTCCTACAATGAGCAGTTCTTC
CATSRDYGQSSYNEQFF
>TRBJ1-5|-|-|TRBV15
TGTGCCACCAGCAGCTCGGAGGGTGCCGGCAATCAGCCCCAGCATTTT
CATSSSEGAGNQPQHF
>TRBJ2-7|once|-|TRBV6-5
TGTGCCAGCAGTTACGACATCGGCGGGTTGCCGGGCGAGCAGTACTTC
CASSYDIGGLPGEQYF
>TRBJ2-7|-|-|TRBV6-5
TGTGCCAGCAGTTACGGCGGAACCTACGAGCAGTACTTC
CASSYGGTYEQYF
>TRBJ2-1|-|-|TRBV10-3
TGTGCCATCAGTGAGGAGGGAACGGCCTACAATGAGCAGTTCTTC
CAISEEGTAYNEQFF
>TRBJ1-3|-|TRBD1|TRBV28
TGTGCCAGCAGACGGGACAGAACCTCTGGAAACACCATATATTTT
CASRRDRTSGNTIYF
>TRBJ1-2|few|TRBD1|TRBV5-1
TGCGCCAGCAGCTTGGAGGACAGGAACTATGGCTACACCTTC
CASSLEDRNYGYTF
>TRBJ2-1|-|-|TRBV27
TGTGCCAGCAGCTCCGACAGTTACAATGAGCAGTTCTTC
CASSSDSYNEQFF
>TRBJ1-1|-|-|TRBV2
TGTGCCAGCAGCCTTAGGGCAGGGGCGAACACTGAAGCTTTCTTT
CASSLRAGANTEAFF
>TRBJ2-5|-|TRBD2|TRBV6-5
TGTGCCAGCAGTCTAGCGGGAGGGATCCAAGAGACCCAGTACTTC
CASSLAGGIQETQYF
>TRBJ2-5|few|-|TRBV29-1
TGCAGCGTTGATTCGGGCCTGCGGGAAGAGACCCAGTACTTC
CSVDSGLREETQYF
>TRBJ2-1|once|TRBD2|TRBV19
TGTGCCAGTAGTATACTTGCTAGCGGGGACAATGAGCAGTTCTTC
CASSILASGDNEQFF
>TRBJ2-7|-|-|TRBV2
TGTGCCAGCAGTGAAACGGCAGGCTACGAGCAGTACTTC
CASSETAGYEQYF
>TRBJ2-7|-|TRBD1|TRBV13
TGTGCCAGCAGCTTCCTCGGGACAGCCTACGAGCAGTACTTC
CASSFLGTAYEQYF
>TRBJ2-7|-|TRBD2|TRBV27
TGTGCCAGCAGTCGGACTAGCGGGTACGAGCAGTACTTC
CASSRTSGYEQYF
>TRBJ2-7|-|-|TRBV27
TGTGCCAGCAGTTTGGGGACATCTACCTACGAGCAGTACTTC
CASSLGTSTYEQYF
>TRBJ1-5|-|-|TRBV19
TGTGCCAGTGGTCCTAACTATAGCAATCAGCCCCAGCATTTT
CASGPNYSNQPQHF
>TRBJ1-4|-|-|TRBV4-1
TGCGCCAGCAGCCAAGCGCTACAGGGATACGATGAAAAACTGTTTTTT
CASSQALQGYDEKLFF
>TRBJ2-7|-|TRBD1|TRBV6-5
TGTGCCAGCAGTTACGGGACAGGGGGCTACGAGCAGTACTTC
CASSYGTGGYEQYF
>TRBJ2-7|-|-|TRBV14
TGTGCCAGCAGCCCACCGGCGAATAGCGGCCCAAGGTACGAGCAGTACTTC
CASSPPANSGPRYEQYF
>TRBJ1-2|-|-|TRBV29-1
TGCAGCGTTGAAGGTTGGACACTCAACTATGGCTACACCTTC
CSVEGWTLNYGYTF
>TRBJ1-1|-|-|TRBV7-6
TGTGCCAGCAGCCTGACAGGAGAGGGACCGAACACTGAAGCTTTCTTT
CASSLTGEGPNTEAFF
>TRBJ2-7|once|TRBD1|TRBV5-6
TGTGCCAGCAGCCTCAGGGACAGAGACTACGAGCAGTACTTC
CASSLRDRDYEQYF
>TRBJ2-7|-|TRBD2|TRBV6-5
TGTGCCAGCAGTTCCCTTAGCGGGATGGCTTACGAGCAGTACTTC
CASSSLSGMAYEQYF
>TRBJ2-7|once|-|TRBV6-1
TGTGCCAGCAGTGAAAATGGGGGGTCCTACGAGCAGTACTTC
CASSENGGSYEQYF
>TRBJ2-7|-|-|TRBV7-6
TGTGCCAGCAGCTTCGGGACTCCCGGTTACGAGCAGTACTTC
CASSFGTPGYEQYF
>TRBJ1-4|-|-|TRBV5-6
TGTGCCAGCAGCTTTGGGGCGGAGGAAAAACTGTTTTTT
CASSFGAEEKLFF
>TRBJ2-5|-|-|TRBV14
TGTGCCAGCAGCCACCGGGACACCCAAGAGACCCAGTACTTC
CASSHRDTQETQYF
>TRBJ2-1|-|-|TRBV27
TGTGCCAGCAGGGATGCCTACAATGAGCAGTTCTTC
CASRDAYNEQFF
>TRBJ2-7|-|TRBD1|TRBV25-1
TGTGCCAGCAGTGCGGACAGGGCTAGCGAGCAGTACTTC
CASSADRASEQYF
>TRBJ2-7|-|TRBD1|TRBV6-6
TGTGCCAGCAGTCCCCAGGGGGTGGAAGGCCCCCTGGAGCAGTACTTC
CASSPQGVEGPLEQYF
>TRBJ2-5|-|TRBD1|TRBV11-2
TGTGCCAGCAGCCCCCGGACAGGACTGAGCCAAGAGACCCAGTACTTC
CASSPRTGLSQETQYF
>TRBJ2-1|-|TRBD2|TRBV6-5
TGTGCCAGCAGTTACAGTTCTAGCGGGTACAACAATGAGCAGTTCTTC
CASSYSSSGYNNEQFF
>TRBJ2-2|-|TRBD2|TRBV9
TGTGCCAGCAGCGCGCCCGCACGGGGGGCCGGGGAGCTGTTTTTT
CASSAPARGAGELFF
>TRBJ2-5|-|-|TRBV19
TGTGCCAGTAGCTCATTCGGGGCCCGAGAGACCCAGTACTTC
CASSSFGARETQYF
>TRBJ1-1|-|-|TRBV28
TGTGCCAGCAGTTTTTATACTGAAGCTTTCTTT
CASSFYTEAFF
>TRBJ2-7|-|TRBD1|TRBV7-7
TGTGCCAGCAGCCACGGGACAGGGGGCTCCTACGAGCAGTACTTC
CASSHGTGGSYEQYF
>TRBJ2-7|-|-|TRBV7-6
TGTGCCAGCAGCTCAACAGGGCTTCTGAGCGAGCAGTACTTC
CASSSTGLLSEQYF
>TRBJ2-7|-|-|TRBV5-6
TGTGCCAGCAGCTCAGGGGGGAGCTCCTACGAGCAGTACTTC
CASSSGGSSYEQYF
>TRBJ2-5|once|-|TRBV5-4
TGTGCCAGCAGCTTGCCAGGCACCCGAGAGACCCAGTACTTC
CASSLPGTRETQYF
>TRBJ1-1|-|-|TRBV7-9
TGTGCCAGCAGCTTAACGGCGGAGAACACTGAAGCTTTCTTT
CASSLTAENTEAFF
>TRBJ1-1|-|-|TRBV27
TGTGCCAGCAGTTTTGGTGGGAACACTGAAGCTTTCTTT
CASSFGGNTEAFF
>TRBJ1-5|-|TRBD1|TRBV6-6
TGTGCCAGCGGGGACAGCAAGTATAGCAATCAGCCCCAGCATTTT
CASGDSKYSNQPQHF
>TRBJ1-4|-|-|TRBV19
TGTGCCAGTACACCGTCGTTGGCAACAACTAATGAAAAACTGTTTTTT
CASTPSLATTNEKLFF
>TRBJ2-3|once|-|TRBV4-1
TGCGCCAGCAGCCAAGATAAGGGACAGGGGCTTCCTAGCGGGAGTGGTGATACGCAGTATTTT
CASSQDKGQGLPSGSGDTQYF
>TRBJ1-4|-|-|TRBV25-1
TGTGCCAGCAGTGAACGGGGGCGGGAAAAACTGTTTTTT
CASSERGREKLFF
>TRBJ1-2|-|-|TRBV7-9
TGTGCCAGCAGCCAATTCACAGGGTCCACCGGTGGCTACACCTTC
CASSQFTGSTGGYTF
>TRBJ1-5|-|-|TRBV11-2
TGTGCCAGCAGCTTATTGGTGGGTAATAGCAATCAGCCCCAGCATTTT
CASSLLVGNSNQPQHF
>TRBJ1-2|-|-|TRBV7-9
TGTGCCAGCAGCTTAGTACGGCAGGGAGGCTACACCTTC
CASSLVRQGGYTF
>TRBJ1-1|-|TRBD1|TRBV5-1
TGCGCCAGCAGCTTGGCAGGGGGCGCATATACTGAAGCTTTCTTT
CASSLAGGAYTEAFF
>TRBJ2-5|-|-|TRBV10-3
TGTGCCATCAGCGCTCGACAGGGTGGAGGGCAGGAGACCCAGTACTTC
CAISARQGGGQETQYF